The rows below give T cell receptor beta chains drawn from one sample of a study of cytomegalovirus exposure and HLA in healthy donors. This table comes from immunoSEQ multiplex PCR, and its TCRdb copy is limited to in-frame clones, with some not included. Here the sample spans over 200,000 clones, about 80% being singletons. The sample taken for sequencing was PBMCs. Receptors originate from a male donor in good health and CMV-seronegative. The CDR3 runs from the conserved cysteine through the conserved F or W. The D gene is left open where the match is weak. Only some rows state a clone size, as once, few, many or a class for expanded clones.

TRBD1,15,TRBJ1-5,few,TRBV27,CASSLSQGSNQPQHF,TGTGCCAGCAGTTTATCACAGGGGTCTAATCAGCCCCAGCATTTT
-,15,TRBJ2-1,-,TRBV9,CASSVGQAGLGEQFF,TGTGCCAGCAGCGTAGGGCAGGCGGGACTTGGGGAGCAGTTCTTC
TRBD1,14,TRBJ2-7,-,TRBV5-1,CASSLRTGSNEQYF,TGCGCCAGCAGCTTGAGGACAGGGTCGAACGAGCAGTACTTC
-,14,TRBJ1-5,-,TRBV6-5,CASKREHSNQPQHF,TGTGCCAGCAAGCGGGAGCATAGCAATCAGCCCCAGCATTTT
-,15,TRBJ1-6,-,TRBV10-3,CAVRDTSSYNSPLHF,TGTGCCGTCCGGGACACGAGCTCCTATAATTCACCCCTCCACTTT
-,14,TRBJ1-5,-,TRBV7-9,CASSYHQGNQPQHF,TGTGCCAGCAGCTACCACCAGGGAAATCAGCCCCAGCATTTT
TRBD2,15,TRBJ2-5,-,TRBV7-7,CASSGGTSGIAAQYF,TGTGCCAGCAGCGGTGGGACTAGCGGGATCGCGGCCCAGTACTTC
-,13,TRBJ1-1,-,TRBV30,CAWNWRGNTEAFF,TGTGCCTGGAACTGGCGAGGGAACACTGAAGCTTTCTTT
TRBD2,14,TRBJ2-7,-,TRBV7-2,CASSSSSGPNEQYF,TGTGCCAGCAGCTCCTCTAGCGGGCCTAACGAGCAGTACTTC
-,14,TRBJ2-7,few,TRBV28,CASSSLGGYYEQYF,TGTGCCAGCAGTTCCCTCGGCGGATACTACGAGCAGTACTTC
TRBD2,16,TRBJ2-3,-,TRBV15,CATRVKREAGTDTQYF,TGTGCCACCAGAGTTAAGCGGGAGGCTGGCACAGATACGCAGTATTTT
TRBD1,13,TRBJ1-2,-,TRBV27,CASSQSTGGGYTF,TGTGCCAGCAGTCAGTCGACAGGGGGCGGCTACACCTTC
-,16,TRBJ2-2,few,TRBV28,CASTPAGTSNTGELFF,TGTGCCAGCACCCCCGCAGGGACATCGAACACCGGGGAGCTGTTTTTT
-,14,TRBJ1-1,few,TRBV10-3,CAISDTVVNTEAFF,TGTGCCATCAGTGACACGGTTGTGAACACTGAAGCTTTCTTT
TRBD1,15,TRBJ2-7,-,TRBV5-1,CASSLAGTGGSEQYF,TGCGCCAGCAGCTTAGCCGGGACAGGGGGTAGCGAGCAGTACTTC
-,12,TRBJ1-2,-,TRBV30,CAWSVLGHGYTF,TGTGCCTGGAGTGTCCTTGGGCACGGCTACACCTTC
TRBD2,17,TRBJ2-3,-,TRBV7-3,CASSPGGLAGGSDTQYF,TGTGCCAGCAGCCCCGGTGGACTAGCGGGGGGATCAGATACGCAGTATTTT
TRBD1,16,TRBJ2-7,-,TRBV27,CASSLSGTVSNYEQYF,TGTGCCAGCAGTTTATCGGGGACAGTTAGCAACTACGAGCAGTACTTC
-,15,TRBJ1-5,-,TRBV15,CATSRDGTTIRAQHF,TGTGCCACCAGCAGAGATGGGACAACAATCAGGGCCCAGCATTTT
-,10,TRBJ2-7,-,TRBV28,CASSRYEQYF,TGTGCCAGCAGCCGCTACGAGCAGTACTTC
-,12,TRBJ1-5,-,TRBV7-9,CASAQGNQPQHF,TGTGCCAGCGCCCAGGGAAATCAGCCCCAGCATTTT
-,15,TRBJ1-1,-,TRBV5-4,CASSLGQLGNTEAFF,TGTGCCAGCAGTTTGGGACAACTGGGGAACACTGAAGCTTTCTTT
-,11,TRBJ2-7,-,TRBV30,CAWSDLYEQYF,TGTGCCTGGAGCGATCTATACGAGCAGTACTTC
-,14,TRBJ2-7,few,TRBV5-1,CASSPRVSSYEQYF,TGCGCCAGCAGCCCCCGGGTTAGCTCCTACGAGCAGTACTTC
TRBD1,14,TRBJ1-4,-,TRBV28,CASSQGGQVEKLFF,TGTGCCAGCAGTCAGGGGGGACAGGTGGAAAAACTGTTTTTT
TRBD1,15,TRBJ2-2,-,TRBV6-5,CASHRGQGATGELFF,TGTGCCAGCCATAGGGGGCAGGGGGCAACCGGGGAGCTGTTTTTT
-,13,TRBJ2-3,-,TRBV5-4,CASSFHGWNTQYF,TGTGCCAGCAGCTTTCACGGGTGGAATACGCAGTATTTT
-,13,TRBJ1-2,-,TRBV19,CATSGRENYGYTF,TGTGCCACCTCAGGAAGGGAGAACTATGGCTACACCTTC
TRBD1,14,TRBJ2-2,-,TRBV6-5,CASKRTGLTGELFF,TGTGCCAGCAAAAGGACAGGGCTAACCGGGGAGCTGTTTTTT
-,13,TRBJ2-7,-,TRBV25-1,CASSLGQTYEQYF,TGTGCCAGCAGCCTCGGACAGACCTACGAGCAGTACTTC
TRBD1,15,TRBJ2-5,-,TRBV7-6,CASSSGTGIQETQYF,TGTGCCAGCAGTTCCGGGACAGGGATCCAAGAGACCCAGTACTTC
TRBD1,15,TRBJ2-7,few,TRBV5-8,CASSAPGQGANEQYF,TGTGCCAGCAGCGCTCCGGGACAGGGGGCCAACGAGCAGTACTTC
TRBD1,13,TRBJ1-1,few,TRBV6-5,CASRRTGGTEAFF,TGTGCCAGCAGGAGGACAGGGGGCACTGAAGCTTTCTTT
-,18,TRBJ2-7,-,TRBV29-1,CSVELGLGRDFDSYEQYF,TGCAGCGTTGAACTGGGCCTAGGCCGGGACTTTGACTCATACGAGCAGTACTTC
-,11,TRBJ1-2,-,TRBV20-1,CGLMGDYGYTF,TGCGGACTAATGGGAGACTATGGCTACACCTTC
-,15,TRBJ1-1,-,TRBV9,CASSVAGSLNTEAFF,TGTGCCAGCAGCGTAGCGGGAAGCCTGAACACTGAAGCTTTCTTT
TRBD1,12,TRBJ1-2,-,TRBV9,CASSITGAGYTF,TGTGCCAGCAGTATAACAGGGGCCGGCTACACCTTC
-,13,TRBJ1-1,-,TRBV5-6,CASSISGNTEAFF,TGTGCCAGCAGCATCTCCGGGAACACTGAAGCTTTCTTT
TRBD1,16,TRBJ2-3,-,TRBV10-3,CAISLTGGEGTDTQYF,TGTGCCATCAGTTTGACAGGGGGCGAAGGCACAGATACGCAGTATTTT
TRBD1,17,TRBJ2-6,once,TRBV15,CATSKGQAIGRANVLTF,TGTGCCACCAGCAAAGGACAGGCCATTGGTAGGGCCAACGTCCTGACTTTC
-,18,TRBJ1-5,-,TRBV5-6,CASNSRTEILNSNQPQHF,TGTGCCAGCAACTCACGGACAGAGATACTAAATAGCAATCAGCCCCAGCATTTT
-,12,TRBJ2-7,-,TRBV28,CASKDNSYEQYF,TGTGCCAGCAAGGACAACTCCTACGAGCAGTACTTC
TRBD1,14,TRBJ2-7,once,TRBV7-2,CASTLNRGPSEQYF,TGTGCCAGCACCCTCAACAGGGGGCCCTCCGAGCAGTACTTC
TRBD1,18,TRBJ2-4,-,TRBV19,CASSIPAGDRGPPGIQYF,TGTGCCAGTAGTATACCAGCCGGGGACAGGGGACCCCCTGGCATTCAGTACTTC
TRBD1,13,TRBJ1-6,once,TRBV12-5,CASAGQGNSPLHF,TGTGCTAGCGCCGGACAGGGGAATTCACCCCTCCACTTT
-,17,TRBJ2-4,-,TRBV28,CASSTPRGHLAKNIQYF,TGTGCCAGCAGTACCCCCCGGGGACACCTAGCCAAAAACATTCAGTACTTC